These 28 T cell receptor beta chains were sequenced from one sample in a study of T cell changes during pregnancy in multiple sclerosis. Assay used: immunoSEQ multiplex PCR; TCRdb lists only in-frame clones, some missing. This table holds approximately 99,000 clones, 90% found once. This sample comprised peripheral blood, obtained in the second trimester of pregnancy. The source of these receptors is a female donor in good health, enrolled as a control in a pregnancy study.

The chain uses TRBV5-1 and TRBJ2-1, with D possibly being TRBD1 (5 bases). The CDR3 is 15 amino acids. Germline CDR1 reads SGHRS; CDR2 reads YFSETQ. Trimming removed 5 bases from V and 0 bases from J, with 12 bases in between. The CDR3 nucleotides are TGCGCCAGCAGTCAGACAGACAGCTCCTACAATGAGCAGTTCTTC. Translating it yields CASSQTDSSYNEQFF.

The rearrangement links TRBV10-3 to TRBJ2-1; D might be TRBD1 (8 bases). Germline values: CDR1 ENHRY, CDR2 SYGVKD. This CDR3 has 17 amino acids. Trimming left V 4 bases short and J 0 bases short, with 16 bases between. The CDR3 is CAISAPDREGSYNEQFF. In DNA form, the CDR3 reads TGTGCCATCAGTGCTCCGGACAGGGAGGGCTCCTACAATGAGCAGTTCTTC.

The genes are TRBV9 and TRBJ2-1, with TRBD2 matching 9 bases. The CDR3 runs 15 residues. V shed 3 bases and J 7 bases; nucleotides not matched to a gene: 8. The germline V gene encodes CDR1 SGDLS and CDR2 YYNGEE. CDR3 loop: CASSAAGTSLNEQFF. The CDR3 DNA reads as TGTGCCAGCAGCGCCGCCGGGACTAGCCTGAATGAGCAGTTCTTC.

The J gene is TRBJ1-5, the V gene TRBV18, with D perhaps matching TRBD1 (6 bases). This CDR3 has 15 amino acids. With 1 base removed from V and 11 bases from J, the gap between germline ends came to 18 bases. CDR1 and CDR2 from the germline V gene are KGHSH and LQKENI. CDR3 bases: TGTGCCAGCTCACCACTCGGGGACGGAGGGGGGGCCCAGCATTTT. It is translated as CASSPLGDGGGAQHF.

The chain is built from TRBV19 and TRBJ1-1; D may be TRBD1 (5 bases). The CDR3 consists of 15 residues. V was trimmed by 5 bases and J by 0 bases, leaving 13 bases between them. Per the germline V gene, CDR1 is LNHDA and CDR2 is SQIVND (reference sequence). The CDR3 DNA reads as TGTGCCAGTAGTTCCGCGGGACGGTTGAACACTGAAGCTTTCTTT. It is translated as CASSSAGRLNTEAFF.

This clone was recorded once. J is TRBJ2-5 and V is TRBV5-1, with D tentatively TRBD1 (7 bases). From germline, CDR1 is SGHRS and CDR2 YFSETQ. The CDR3 contains 16 residues. V lost 0 bases to trimming and J lost 4 bases, with 16 bases between them. CDR3 DNA sequence: TGCGCCAGCAGCTTGGGTCCAGGGGGAGGAGGAGAGACCCAGTACTTC. Translating it yields CASSLGPGGGGETQYF.

This chain uses TRBV5-6 with TRBJ1-1; no firm D call. V was cut by 7 bases and J by 5 bases, with 15 bases left in between. The CDR3 is 13 amino acids. The germline CDR1 and CDR2 sequences are SGHDT and YYEEEE. The CDR3 sequence: CASGRGSMTEAFF. The CDR3 DNA reads as TGTGCCAGCGGTAGAGGGTCAATGACTGAAGCTTTCTTT.

The rearrangement joins TRBV5-1 to TRBJ2-3; 9 positions match TRBD1. The CDR3 consists of 16 residues. Trimming took 4 bases from V and 1 from J; bases not matched to a gene: 7. The germline gives CDR1 SGHRS, CDR2 YFSETQ. CDR3 DNA: TGCGCCAGCAGCGTTATACAGGGGGCGGGCACAGATACGCAGTATTTT. Its protein is CASSVIQGAGTDTQYF.

About this clone: The CDR3 does not end in the conserved phenylalanine or tryptophan, so this is likely a read error. No DNA is shown, since the ends of the CDR3 on it are uncertain; the CDR3 is the one TCRdb lists. This chain joins TRBV4-1 and TRBJ2-7; the D call of TRBD1 is as the table states it, not checked on the DNA. The CDR3 length equals 12 residues, ends included. Germline V lookup: CDR1 MGHRA, CDR2 YSYEKL. This CDR3 reads CASSVTYPGTAL.

V gene TRBV4-3 combines with J gene TRBJ2-3; 8 bases map to TRBD1. Germline V gene data show CDR1 as LGHNA and CDR2 as YSLEER. There are 16 residues in the CDR3. Unmatched junction bases numbered 8, after V lost 0 bases and J lost 6 bases. The CDR3 DNA reads TGCGCCAGCAGCCAAGATTCGGACAGGGTGGGGGATACGCAGTATTTT. It yields the protein CASSQDSDRVGDTQYF.

V gene TRBV7-2 combines with J gene TRBJ2-7, with D maybe TRBD2 (6 bases). This CDR3 region has 16 residues. Germline CDR1 and CDR2: SGHTA and FQGNSA. V was pared by 1 base and J by 2 bases, with 15 bases between. CDR3 coding DNA: TGTGCCAGCAGCTTAGGAGGCGGGACCTCGCCCTACGAGCAGTACTTC. Amino acid sequence: CASSLGGGTSPYEQYF.

V gene TRBV19 combines with J gene TRBJ1-5, with unresolved D. Trimming stripped 1 base from V and 3 bases from J, with 7 bases between. The CDR3 has 14 amino acids. Germline CDR1 is LNHDA and CDR2 is SQIVND (reference sequence). This CDR3 is CASSIGGFNQPQHF. DNA for the CDR3: TGTGCCAGTAGTATAGGAGGGTTCAATCAGCCCCAGCATTTT.

The count of this clone is one. V is TRBV4-1 and J is TRBJ2-5; D remains unclear. The CDR3 runs 15 residues. Germline assignment: CDR1 MGHRA and CDR2 YSYEKL. The V end was cut by 1 base, the J end by 5 bases, with 14 bases between. CDR3 sequence reads: CASSQAPGEMETQYF. CDR3 coding DNA: TGCGCCAGCAGCCAAGCCCCCGGAGAGATGGAGACCCAGTACTTC.

The chain combines TRBV7-8 with TRBJ1-1; D not resolved. Trimming left V 1 base short and J 1 base short, with 10 bases between. This CDR3 contains 15 residues. Germline values: CDR1 SGHVS, CDR2 FQNEAQ. The CDR3 nucleotides read TGTGCCAGCAGCTTAGGGGCCCTCAGGAACACTGAAGCTTTCTTT. It is translated as CASSLGALRNTEAFF.

The chain carries TRBV4-3 and TRBJ1-1; D is uncertain. Between the trimmed V and J ends, which lost 0 bases and 1 base, there was a span of 6 bases. Germline V CDR1 and CDR2: LGHNA, YSLEER. The CDR3 runs 14 residues. CDR3 coding DNA: TGCGCCAGCAGCCAAGAAAAACAGAACACTGAAGCTTTCTTT. Amino acid sequence: CASSQEKQNTEAFF.

CDR3 nucleotides: TGTGCCTGGAGTGTACGGCTAGCGGGAGTCTACGAGCAGTACTTC. Translation gives CAWSVRLAGVYEQYF. J is TRBJ2-7 and V is TRBV30, with TRBD2 identical over 10 bases. There are 15 residues in the CDR3. CDR1 is GTSNPN, CDR2 SVGIG, per germline (reference sequence). Trimming took 0 bases from V and 3 from J; bases not matched to a gene: 5.

The CDR3 DNA is TGTGCCAGTAGTAGCACAGGAGATCCTAACTATGGCTACACCTTC. Residues: CASSSTGDPNYGYTF. The chain combines TRBV19 with TRBJ1-2; a possible D gene is TRBD1 (5 bases). V was cut by 4 bases and J by 0 bases, with 12 bases left in between. The CDR3 contains 15 residues. Germline CDR1 and CDR2: LNHDA and SQIVND (reference sequence). Filled out from reference TRBV19 and TRBJ1-2, the complete variable domain reads DGGITQSPKYLFRKEGQNVTLSCEQNLNHDAMYWYRQDPGQGLRLIYYSQIVNDFQKGDIAEGYSVSREKKESFPLTVTSAQKNPTAFYLCASSSTGDPNYGYTFGSGTRLTVV.

This clone appeared a single time. CDR3 in DNA: TGTGCCAGCAGCTTGGCAGGGTCCTACGAGCAGTACTTC. Protein: CASSLAGSYEQYF. The V call is TRBV5-4, the J call TRBJ2-7; D is perhaps TRBD1 (5 bases). Trimming pared 0 bases from V and 1 base from J, leaving 5 bases between. The CDR3 is made up of 13 amino acids. The germline V gene has CDR1 SGHNT and CDR2 YYREEE (reference sequence).

This sequence joins TRBV25-1 and TRBJ1-4; TRBD1 matches at 7 bases. The junction had 9 bases not matched to a gene; V was cut back by 3 bases and J by 5 bases. Germline V gives CDR1 MGHDK, CDR2 SYGVNS. The CDR3 consists of 16 residues. CDR3 region: CASSERGGRTNEKLFF. The CDR3 nucleotides are TGTGCCAGCAGTGAGCGAGGGGGCCGGACGAATGAAAAACTGTTTTTT.

The rearrangement joins TRBV4-1 to TRBJ2-5; possibly TRBD2 for D (6 bases). V dropped 1 base and J dropped 4 bases, with 13 bases sitting between them. Germline lookup yields CDR1 MGHRA and CDR2 YSYEKL. This CDR3 is built from 15 residues. CDR3 sequence: CASSQGSGTRETQYF. Written as DNA, the CDR3 is TGCGCCAGCAGCCAAGGGTCTGGGACTCGAGAGACCCAGTACTTC.

J is TRBJ1-4 and V is TRBV7-2; the match to TRBD1 covers 8 bases. After removal of 1 base from V and 7 bases from J, the junction contained 8 bases not matched to a gene. CDR1 and CDR2 (germline): SGHTA, FQGNSA. CDR3 length equals 16 residues. CDR3 nucleotide sequence: TGTGCCAGCAGCTTAGTCGGCAGGGGGCGGAGTGAAAAACTGTTTTTT. Protein product: CASSLVGRGRSEKLFF.

The J gene is TRBJ1-2, the V gene TRBV14, with 8 bases identical to TRBD1. Germline V gene sequence: CDR1 SGHDN, CDR2 FVKESK. This CDR3 contains 18 residues. The V segment lost 4 bases and the J segment 4 bases; nucleotides outside the gene matches: 17. The CDR3 sequence: CASSPHSDRVGFGYGYTF. CDR3 DNA: TGTGCCAGCAGCCCACACTCGGACAGGGTTGGGTTCGGCTATGGCTACACCTTC.

This clone was counted once. The chain recombines TRBV5-6 with TRBJ1-2; the match to TRBD1 covers 8 bases. The CDR3 covers 14 residues. CDR1 and CDR2 (germline): SGHDT, YYEEEE. The J segment lost 8 bases and the V segment lost 4 bases, leaving 10 bases of the junction unmatched. In DNA, the CDR3 is TGTGCCAGCAGCCGCCTTAGACAGGGGTGGGGCTACACCTTC. Translated, it gives CASSRLRQGWGYTF.

The chain carries TRBV4-1 and TRBJ2-7, with D tentatively TRBD2 (5 bases). The V and J ends lost 0 bases and 5 bases respectively, with 14 bases between them. There are 15 residues in the CDR3. Germline assignment: CDR1 MGHRA and CDR2 YSYEKL. CDR3 sequence reads: CASSQDSLSRDEQYF. For the CDR3, the DNA is TGCGCCAGCAGCCAAGATAGCCTCTCGAGGGACGAGCAGTACTTC.

The rearrangement joins TRBV4-1 to TRBJ2-2, with 9 bases lining up with TRBD1. The CDR3 is 14 residues long. V shed 1 base, J shed 7 bases, and the junction held 1 base outside the gene matches. Germline assignment: CDR1 MGHRA and CDR2 YSYEKL. CDR3 nucleotide sequence: TGCGCCAGCAGCCAAGGACAGGGGGGCGGGGAGCTGTTTTTT. Its translation: CASSQGQGGGELFF.

This clone was observed a few times. V usage is TRBV30 and J usage is TRBJ1-5; no clear D. This CDR3 comprises 12 residues. V dropped 1 base and J dropped 6 bases, with 7 bases sitting between them. Germline loops: CDR1 GTSNPN, CDR2 SVGIG (reference sequence). The CDR3 spells CAWSGSGQPQHF. In DNA, the CDR3 is TGTGCCTGGAGTGGGTCCGGTCAGCCCCAGCATTTT.

The chain has TRBV18 and TRBJ1-3; 7 bases fit TRBD1. This CDR3 region has 13 residues. Per germline, CDR1 KGHSH and CDR2 LQKENI. V was clipped by 7 bases and J by 0 bases; unmatched bases: 0. The CDR3 reads CASWDSSGNTIYF. The CDR3 bases are TGTGCCAGCTGGGACAGCTCTGGAAACACCATATATTTT. Based on the CDR3 plus reference TRBV18 and TRBJ1-3, the full variable domain is NAGVMQNPRHLVRRRGQEARLRCSPMKGHSHVYWYRQLPEEGLKFMVYLQKENIIDESGMPKERFSAEFPKEGPSILRIQQVVRGDSAAYFCASWDSSGNTIYFGEGSWLTVV.

This clone was observed a few times. V usage is TRBV27 and J usage is TRBJ2-3; maybe TRBD2 (7 bases). Germline CDR1 and CDR2: MNHEY and SMNVEV (reference sequence). Trimming removed 2 bases from V and 3 bases from J, with 15 bases in between. The CDR3 consists of 16 residues. CDR3 in amino acids: CASSLGGAGATDTQYF. Written as DNA, the CDR3 is TGTGCCAGCAGTTTAGGGGGGGCAGGGGCGACAGATACGCAGTATTTT.